This T cell receptor (beta chain) was sequenced in a study of brain T cells in children with intractable seizures. The assay was immunoSEQ multiplex PCR, and TCRdb's table has in-frame clones only and misses some. The table lists tens of thousands of clones, about 93% of them singletons, with 5% to 7.5% in the top ten. Germline loops: CDR1 MDHEN, CDR2 SYDVKM. The V gene lost 3 bases and the J gene lost 8 bases, with 8 bases spanning the gap. The CDR3 is 12 residues long. Source: peripheral blood, taken at surgery. This chain uses TRBV28 with TRBJ1-3; no clear D. The receptor's source is a girl aged 2 to 10 with tuberous sclerosis and intractable seizures. The CDR3 loop reads CASSLPGDTIYF. The CDR3 bases are TGTGCCAGCAGTTTGCCCGGGGACACCATATATTTT.